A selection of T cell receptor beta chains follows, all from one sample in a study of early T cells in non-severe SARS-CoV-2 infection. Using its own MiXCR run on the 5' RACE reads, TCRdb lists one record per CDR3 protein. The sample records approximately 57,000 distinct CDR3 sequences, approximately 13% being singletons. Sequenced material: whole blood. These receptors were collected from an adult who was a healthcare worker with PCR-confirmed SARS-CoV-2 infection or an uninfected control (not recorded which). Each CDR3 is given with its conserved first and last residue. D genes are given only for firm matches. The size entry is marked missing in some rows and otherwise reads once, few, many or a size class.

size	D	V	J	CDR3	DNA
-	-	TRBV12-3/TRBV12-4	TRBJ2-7	CASRVAASYEQYF	TGTGCCAGCCGGGTAGCGGCTTCCTACGAGCAGTACTTC
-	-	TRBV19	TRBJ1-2	CASSSIGFGTYGYTF	TGTGCCAGTAGTTCCATCGGCTTCGGGACCTATGGCTACACCTTC
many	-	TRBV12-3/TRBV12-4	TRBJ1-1	CASSLGRVAEAFF	TGTGCCAGCAGTTTAGGAAGGGTGGCTGAAGCTTTCTTT
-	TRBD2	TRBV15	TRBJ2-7	CVTSRVMGGINEQYF	TGTGTCACCAGCAGAGTTATGGGAGGGATCAACGAGCAGTACTTC
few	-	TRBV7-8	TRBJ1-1	CASSRPDSGATEAFF	TGTGCCAGCAGCCGACCGGACAGCGGGGCCACTGAAGCTTTCTTT
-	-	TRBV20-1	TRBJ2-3	CSGTRGAGSTTDTQYF	TGCAGTGGGACCCGGGGGGCGGGCTCTACCACAGATACGCAGTATTTT
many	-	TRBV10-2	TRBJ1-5	CASSWDGNQPQHF	TGCGCCAGCAGTTGGGACGGTAATCAGCCCCAGCATTTT
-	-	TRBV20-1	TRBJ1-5	CSATPTGSTQPQHF	TGCAGTGCAACACCTACAGGGTCCACTCAGCCCCAGCATTTT
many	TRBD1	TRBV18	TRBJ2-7	CASSGAGTGGYEQYF	TGTGCCAGCTCAGGCGCCGGGACAGGGGGTTACGAGCAGTACTTC
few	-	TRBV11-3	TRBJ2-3	CASSLRMTDTQYF	TGTGCCAGCAGCCTACGAATGACAGATACGCAGTATTTT
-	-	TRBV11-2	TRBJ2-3	CASSLRPDTQYF	TGTGCCAGCAGCTTACGTCCTGATACGCAGTATTTT
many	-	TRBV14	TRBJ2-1	CASSQRPGGDGNEQFF	TGTGCCAGCAGCCAACGGCCTGGCGGGGATGGGAATGAGCAGTTCTTC
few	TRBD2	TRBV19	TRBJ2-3	CASSMGLAGLPVDTQYF	TGTGCCAGTAGTATGGGACTAGCGGGACTGCCTGTAGATACGCAGTATTTT
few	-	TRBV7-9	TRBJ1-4	CASSLAPGGLFF	TGTGCCAGCAGCTTAGCGCCGGGGGGTCTGTTTTTT
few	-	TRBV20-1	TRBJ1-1	CSAQQGGWGYEAFF	TGCAGTGCACAACAGGGTGGTTGGGGGTACGAAGCTTTCTTT
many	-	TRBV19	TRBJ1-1	CASHSTGAANFEAFF	TGTGCCAGCCATTCCACGGGGGCCGCGAACTTTGAAGCTTTCTTT
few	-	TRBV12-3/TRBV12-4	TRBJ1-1	CASSLGVSEAFF	TGTGCCAGCAGTTTAGGTGTATCTGAAGCTTTCTTT
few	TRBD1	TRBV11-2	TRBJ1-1	CASSLFPTPGQGTNTEAFF	TGTGCCAGCAGCTTATTCCCTACGCCGGGACAGGGCACGAACACTGAAGCTTTCTTT
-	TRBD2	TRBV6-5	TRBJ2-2	CASRTGGTDGELFF	TGTGCCAGCCGGACGGGGGGGACGGACGGGGAGCTGTTTTTT
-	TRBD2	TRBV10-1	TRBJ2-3	CASKPTSGGTDTQYF	TGCGCCAGCAAACCGACTAGCGGGGGGACAGATACGCAGTATTTT
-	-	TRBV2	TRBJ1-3	CASSPSGPGGNTIYF	TGTGCCAGCAGCCCGAGTGGGCCGGGAGGAAACACCATATATTTT
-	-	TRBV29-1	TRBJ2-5	CSVASTSMETQYF	TGCAGCGTTGCGAGCACTAGTATGGAGACCCAGTACTTC
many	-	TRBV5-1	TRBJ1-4	CASSPEGGGKLFF	TGCGCCAGCAGCCCCGAGGGGGGCGGAAAACTGTTTTTT
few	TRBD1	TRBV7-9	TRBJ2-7	CASSPGSRGTYEQYF	TGTGCCAGCAGCCCTGGGAGCAGGGGGACCTACGAGCAGTACTTC
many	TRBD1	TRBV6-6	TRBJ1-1	CASSPGGTEAFF	TGTGCCAGCAGTCCAGGGGGGACTGAAGCTTTCTTT